This TCR beta chain came from a study of CD8 T cells in ankylosing spondylitis (dated by TCRdb to about 2017). Concerning the study at large: To find TCR variants linked to disease, the study profiled T cell receptor beta repertoires in ankylosing spondylitis patients and healthy donors. The full study cohort was made up of 25 to 30 ankylosing spondylitis patients and 108 healthy donors. Samples of peripheral blood were taken, and for ankylosing spondylitis patients, synovial fluid was collected as well.

To note about this clonotype: Its antigen has not been determined. This could be a read error, since a much larger clone is one nucleotide away.

The paper's findings and limits, for the study overall: Some motif variants were previously reported in synovial fluid and blood of reactive arthritis patients, suggesting common disease-initiation mechanisms. The disease-linked clones had a CD8+ phenotype and were found at relatively low frequencies in peripheral blood. The disease-linked clones were reported to be significantly enriched in matched synovial fluid samples from ankylosing spondylitis patients. Blood from ankylosing spondylitis patients appeared to be characterized by a TCR beta motif made up of about 8 highly homologous amino acid variants.

CDR1 and CDR2, looked up from the germline V gene, are SGHRS and YFSETQ. Inclusive of the bounding cysteine and phenylalanine, the CDR3 is 15 residues long. Left in the record is the CDR3 DNA by itself, 45 bases read in frame from the first base. The instrument given in TCRdb is Illumina HiSeq 2500. TCR beta libraries were prepared by quantitative 5'-RACE with molecular barcodes. In the paper's pipeline: To identify disease-linked TCR variants, a new computational method was used, one built on a probabilistic model of VDJ rearrangement. The raw public data were reprocessed by TCRdb itself: fastp quality trimming at Q25, MiXCR clonotype calling, in-frame beta chains only. When rows share a CDR3 protein, they turn into one entry using the most common DNA and genes. These V and J calls originate from TCRdb's pipeline instead of the authors' own analysis. A total of some 130,000 distinct CDR3 sequences appear in this sample, roughly an eighth of them only once. 2.5% to 3% of the sample rests with the top ten.

The receptor comes from a female donor with ankylosing spondylitis or in good health (not recorded which). The chain is made from TRBV5-1 and TRBJ1-3; the junction holds 9 bases that match TRBD1. Material: blood, either unsorted or a sorted T cell fraction (not recorded which). The sequenced DNA: TGCGCCAGCAGCTTGCTGGGGGACAGGGTAAACACCATGTATTTT. Translated, this is CASSLLGDRVNTMYF.